This TCR beta chain was recorded in a study of shared clonotypes between healthy human individuals (dated by TCRdb to about 2020). A note on the overall study: Three men and two women, aged 18 to 49 years, made up the cohort. Blood TCR repertoires of about 5 healthy adults were deeply sequenced to estimate repertoire size and the extent of clonotype sharing between individuals. Different laboratories and diverse techniques were used to prepare libraries and sequence TCR repertoires, to increase sequencing depth and limit assay-specific biases. Each donor's leukapheresis produced roughly between about 0.8 and 10 billion PBMCs.

The donors were healthy, HIV-negative adults who had no recently reported acute infections or vaccinations. Only Caucasian adults living in Nashville, Tennessee, USA were represented among the donors. For unsorted samples, around 90 million PBMCs were counted, and genomic DNA was extracted using the QIAamp DNA Blood Mini kit. Blood was obtained by leukapheresis, after which PBMCs were separated by Ficoll-Histopaque density gradient centrifugation and cryopreserved in liquid nitrogen vapor phase. Turning to this clone: Its antigen target is currently unknown. No much larger clonotype is one base removed from it; base qualities were not supplied.

Cut back by 6 bases and 2 bases, the V and J ends lie 14 bases apart. The CDR3 goes from the cysteine to the phenylalanine over 15 residues. The DNA shown is the 45-base CDR3, in frame from base 1. From a lookup of the germline V gene, CDR1 and CDR2 are MNHNS and SASEGT. What the authors observed across the whole study: Pairwise subsampling indicated that sequencing depth was expected to affect the degree of clonotype sharing among donors. Because the study included only a small number of donors, the genetic and exposure-history diversity represented was limited. Sampling was restricted to blood, and TCR repertoires in tissue are likely to differ from TCR repertoires in blood.

Using the deep immunoSEQ assay, multiplex PCR amplified TCR CDR3 regions from genomic DNA. Genomic DNA extracted from each cell subset was distributed evenly over all wells of several immunoSEQ 96-well plates, and each plate served as one replicate. Each replicate PCR for unsorted PBMC received about 0.3 ug genomic DNA, equal to 25,000 to 35,000 T cell genomes. Ten immunoSEQ deep assay plates were used to sequence the unsorted PBMC genomic DNA. The purified libraries were quantified using a Qubit 3.0 fluorometer, sized with a Bioanalyzer 2100, and then quantified again using the KAPA Library Quantification kit. Every immunoSEQ 96-well plate was sequenced on a separate single-read 150-cycle Illumina NextSeq 550 flow cell. The original pipeline was this. Because only junctional sequences without quality scores were contained in the immunoSEQ output, filtering matching that applied to full-length reads could not be performed. To assign V/J genes and CDR3, sequences were annotated using PyIR, a Python wrapper for IgBLAST v1.9, with IMGT germline references. Reads were filtered out if the reads had weak V/J assignments (E-value above 1e-6), no CDR3, stop codons, out-of-frame junctions, or ambiguous translated residues. A V3J clonotype was defined by an identical inferred V gene, J gene, and CDR3 amino acid sequence. The percentage overlap between two repertoires was calculated by dividing the number of shared unique clonotypes by the size of the smaller repertoire. RTK rarefaction, the Chao1 estimator, and Recon v2.1 estimates of unobserved clonotypes were used to assess repertoire richness. Here the immuneACCESS table is served through TCRdb, limited to in-frame sequences with V and J called. Missing clones are a known gap in these copies; in checked studies unresolved V genes cover under half, and the rest lacks a known reason. The V and J calls and clone size come from that table; D and trimming were worked out from the DNA. The table for this sample lists about 470,000 clones; 75% to 85% of them were counted only once. The top ten clones comprise about 13% of the sample.

The chain uses TRBV6-1 and TRBJ1-3; the D gene is possibly TRBD1, with 6 bases matching. Sequencing was performed on PBMCs. The clonotype originates from a woman aged 35 to 49 in good health. Some clones in this sample may be carry-over from other donors' samples. CDR3 region: CASSYEQGTGNTIYF. The DNA sequence is given as TGTGCCAGCAGCTACGAACAGGGAACTGGAAACACCATATATTTT.